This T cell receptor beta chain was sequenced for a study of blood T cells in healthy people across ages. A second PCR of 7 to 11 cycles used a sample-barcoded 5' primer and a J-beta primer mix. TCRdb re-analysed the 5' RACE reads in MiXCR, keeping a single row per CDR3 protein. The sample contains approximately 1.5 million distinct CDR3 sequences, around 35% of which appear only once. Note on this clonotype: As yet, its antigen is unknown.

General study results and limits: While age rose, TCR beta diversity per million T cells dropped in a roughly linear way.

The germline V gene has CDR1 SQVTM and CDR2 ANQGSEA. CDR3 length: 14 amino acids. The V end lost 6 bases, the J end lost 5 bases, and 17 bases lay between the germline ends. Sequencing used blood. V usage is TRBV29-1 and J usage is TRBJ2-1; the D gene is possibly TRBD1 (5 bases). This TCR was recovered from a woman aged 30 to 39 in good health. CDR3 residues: CSVLRWGADNEQFF. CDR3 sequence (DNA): TGCAGCGTACTCAGGTGGGGCGCAGACAATGAGCAGTTCTTC.